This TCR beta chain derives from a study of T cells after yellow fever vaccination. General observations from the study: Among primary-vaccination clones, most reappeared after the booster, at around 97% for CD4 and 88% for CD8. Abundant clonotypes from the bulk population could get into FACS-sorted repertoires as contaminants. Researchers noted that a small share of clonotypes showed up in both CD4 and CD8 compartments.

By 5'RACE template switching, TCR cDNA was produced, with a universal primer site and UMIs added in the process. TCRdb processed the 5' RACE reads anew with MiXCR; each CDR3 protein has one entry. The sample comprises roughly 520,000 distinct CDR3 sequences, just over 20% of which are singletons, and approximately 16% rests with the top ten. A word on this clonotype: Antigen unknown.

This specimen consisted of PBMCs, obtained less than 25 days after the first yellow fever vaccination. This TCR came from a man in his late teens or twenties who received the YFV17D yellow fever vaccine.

CDR3 sequence: CASGAGSGANVLTF. The DNA of the CDR3 is TGTGCCAGCGGCGCTGGCTCTGGGGCCAACGTCCTGACTTTC. The genes are TRBV27 and TRBJ2-6; D call uncertain. CDR3 length: 14 residues. V shed 8 bases and J shed 0 bases, with 8 bases lying between them. Germline lookup yields CDR1 MNHEY and CDR2 SMNVEV (reference sequence).